Below are 15 T cell receptor beta chains sequenced from a single sample in a study of identical twins. TCRdb itself ran the 5' RACE reads through MiXCR, one entry per CDR3 protein. Of roughly 190,000 distinct CDR3 sequences detected, 15% appear once; the ten largest clones hold around two fifths. The data were also submitted as part of a second study, on T cells expressing NK-cell markers.

The sample comprised CD8+ T cells sorted from blood. These receptors all come from a woman aged 18-29 years in good health.

This clonotype was counted between two and nine times. V is TRBV7-8 and J is TRBJ2-7, with TRBD2 as a possible D gene (5 bases). The CDR3 extends over 13 amino acids. V was pared by 4 bases and J by 5 bases, with 12 bases between. Germline-derived CDR1 and CDR2 are SGHVS and FQNEAQ. The CDR3 coding sequence is TGTGCCAGCAGCTCTAGAGGGTGGGACGAGCAGTACTTC. This encodes CASSSRGWDEQYF.

The genes are TRBV3-1 and TRBJ2-7; TRBD2 matches 13 bases. Germline loops: CDR1 LGHDT, CDR2 YNNKEL (reference sequence). The J segment lost 3 bases and the V segment lost 0 bases, leaving 8 bases of the junction unmatched. The length of the CDR3 is 18 residues. CDR3 sequence reads: CASSQEAGLAGTYYEQYF. As DNA, the CDR3 is TGTGCCAGCAGCCAAGAAGCGGGACTAGCGGGGACCTACTACGAGCAGTACTTC.

CDR3 sequence (DNA): TGTGCCAGCAGCTTTAGGATTAGCTTTGAGACCCAGTACTTC. Protein product: CASSFRISFETQYF. The chain uses TRBV7-8 and TRBJ2-5; no definite D call. The CDR3 is made up of 14 amino acids. The germline V gene has CDR1 SGHVS and CDR2 FQNEAQ. Trimming removed 3 bases from V and 5 bases from J, with 13 bases in between.

V gene TRBV7-2 combines with J gene TRBJ2-1; D is unclear. CDR1 is SGHTA and CDR2 is FQGNSA in the germline V gene. The CDR3 spans 11 residues. Trimming stripped 8 bases from V and 6 bases from J, with 8 bases between. CDR3 DNA: TGTGCCAGCGGTCGGGTCAATGAGCAGTTCTTC. The encoded protein is CASGRVNEQFF.

The chain combines TRBV5-5 with TRBJ2-3, with 10 bases fitting TRBD2. Per the germline V gene, CDR1 is SGHKS and CDR2 is YYEKEE (reference sequence). The junction had 7 bases not matched to a gene; V was cut back by 2 bases and J by 1 base. The CDR3 has 17 amino acids. CDR3 nucleotides: TGTGCCAGCAGCTTAGATATCGGGACTAGCGGCACAGATACGCAGTATTTT. Its protein product is CASSLDIGTSGTDTQYF.

This clonotype has a handful of counts. The chain joins TRBV5-1 to TRBJ1-6; 7 bases are shared with TRBD1. This CDR3 is 14 amino acids long. The germline V gene encodes CDR1 SGHRS and CDR2 YFSETQ. J lost 6 bases, V lost 6 bases, and 6 bases had no gene match. The CDR3 protein is CASKRRGPNSPLHF. CDR3 DNA: TGCGCCAGCAAGAGGAGGGGGCCTAATTCACCCCTCCACTTT.

The rearrangement links TRBV10-3 to TRBJ2-1; TRBD2 matches 15 bases. The J segment lost 8 bases and the V segment lost 6 bases, leaving 5 bases of the junction unmatched. The CDR3 runs to 15 residues. Germline V gives CDR1 ENHRY, CDR2 SYGVKD. The CDR3 loop reads CAISWGLAGGDEQFF. The CDR3 nucleotides are TGTGCCATCAGCTGGGGACTAGCGGGAGGTGATGAGCAGTTCTTC.

This clonotype has only a few counts. The chain uses TRBV7-9 and TRBJ2-2; D possibly corresponds to TRBD2 (6 bases). CDR1 is SEHNR and CDR2 is FQNEAQ in the germline V gene (reference sequence). The CDR3 covers 12 residues. The V and J ends lost 10 bases and 4 bases respectively, with 10 bases between them. Written as DNA, the CDR3 is TGTGCCACCAGACTAGGCACCGGGGAGCTGTTTTTT. As protein: CATRLGTGELFF.

V gene TRBV13 combines with J gene TRBJ2-7, with D uncertain. This CDR3 is built from 13 residues. Germline CDR1 reads PRHDT; CDR2 reads FYEKMQ (reference sequence). V was trimmed by 4 bases and J by 6 bases, leaving 13 bases between them. CDR3 sequence reads: CASSSFSGLEQYF. The CDR3 DNA follows: TGTGCCAGCAGCTCCTTTTCCGGGCTCGAGCAGTACTTC.

This clonotype was found many times. The chain employs TRBV9 and TRBJ1-2; D not resolved. Germline values: CDR1 SGDLS, CDR2 YYNGEE. The CDR3 extends over 13 amino acids. V was shortened by 3 bases and J by 2 bases, with 8 bases between the two germline ends. The CDR3 sequence is CASSAGRNYGYTF. The CDR3 bases are TGTGCCAGCAGCGCCGGACGGAACTATGGCTACACCTTC. Looking up the rest from reference TRBV9 and TRBJ1-2 gives the full variable domain: DSGVTQTPKHLITATGQRVTLRCSPRSGDLSVYWYQQSLDQGLQFLIQYYNGEERAKGNILERFSAQQFPDLHSELNLSSLELGDSALYFCASSAGRNYGYTFGSGTRLTVV.

This clonotype was seen more than once but under ten times. This sequence joins TRBV9 and TRBJ2-7, with 7 bases aligning to TRBD1. The CDR3 extends over 15 amino acids. Germline assignment: CDR1 SGDLS and CDR2 YYNGEE. After removal of 4 bases from V and 0 bases from J, the junction contained 7 bases not matched to a gene. CDR3 amino acids: CASSPDRTLSYEQYF. The CDR3 bases are TGTGCCAGCAGCCCGGACAGGACCCTCTCCTACGAGCAGTACTTC.

This chain connects TRBV7-8 to TRBJ1-1, with TRBD1 identical over 10 bases. The germline CDR1 and CDR2 sequences are SGHVS and FQNEAQ. V shed 5 bases, J shed 4 bases, and the junction held 13 bases outside the gene matches. The CDR3 contains 17 residues. DNA of the CDR3: TGTGCCAGCAGCCGAGGGGACAGGGGTTGGGAGGTCACTGAAGCTTTCTTT. Protein: CASSRGDRGWEVTEAFF.

This clonotype was seen only a few times. V gene TRBV27 combines with J gene TRBJ2-7, with 9 positions matching TRBD1. This CDR3 comprises 14 residues. Unmatched junction bases numbered 9, after V lost 6 bases and J lost 6 bases. Germline V CDR1 and CDR2: MNHEY, SMNVEV (reference sequence). The CDR3 DNA sequence: TGTGCCAGCAGCCGTCCCGGGACAGGGAGCGAGCAGTACTTC. Its translation is CASSRPGTGSEQYF.

The rearrangement joins TRBV30 to TRBJ2-7; the D call may be TRBD1 or TRBD2 (6 bases each). Germline CDR1 is GTSNPN and CDR2 is SVGIG (reference sequence). Trimming shortened V by 5 bases and J by 0 bases, and 20 bases separated the two germline ends. CDR3 size: 16 residues. The CDR3 DNA reads as TGTGCCTGGCAAAGAGGGGGGCGTTATAGCTCCTACGAGCAGTACTTC. Protein: CAWQRGGRYSSYEQYF.

The DNA of the CDR3 is TGCAGCGGGAGGTCGGATGGCTACGAGCAGTACTTC. Translated, it gives CSGRSDGYEQYF. The V and J genes are TRBV29-1 and TRBJ2-7, with D perhaps matching TRBD2 (5 bases). From germline, CDR1 is SQVTM and CDR2 ANQGSEA. The CDR3 totals 12 residues. V was trimmed by 7 bases and J by 3 bases, leaving 13 bases between them.